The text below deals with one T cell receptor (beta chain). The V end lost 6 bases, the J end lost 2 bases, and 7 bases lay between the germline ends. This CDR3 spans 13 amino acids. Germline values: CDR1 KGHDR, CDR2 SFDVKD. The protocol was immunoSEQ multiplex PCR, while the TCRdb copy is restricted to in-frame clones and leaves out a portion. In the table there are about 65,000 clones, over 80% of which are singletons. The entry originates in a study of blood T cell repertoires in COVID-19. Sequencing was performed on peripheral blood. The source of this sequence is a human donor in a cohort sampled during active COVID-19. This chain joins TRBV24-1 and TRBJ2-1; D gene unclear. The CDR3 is CATSISPYNEQFF. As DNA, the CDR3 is TGTGCCACCAGTATCTCCCCCTACAATGAGCAGTTCTTC.